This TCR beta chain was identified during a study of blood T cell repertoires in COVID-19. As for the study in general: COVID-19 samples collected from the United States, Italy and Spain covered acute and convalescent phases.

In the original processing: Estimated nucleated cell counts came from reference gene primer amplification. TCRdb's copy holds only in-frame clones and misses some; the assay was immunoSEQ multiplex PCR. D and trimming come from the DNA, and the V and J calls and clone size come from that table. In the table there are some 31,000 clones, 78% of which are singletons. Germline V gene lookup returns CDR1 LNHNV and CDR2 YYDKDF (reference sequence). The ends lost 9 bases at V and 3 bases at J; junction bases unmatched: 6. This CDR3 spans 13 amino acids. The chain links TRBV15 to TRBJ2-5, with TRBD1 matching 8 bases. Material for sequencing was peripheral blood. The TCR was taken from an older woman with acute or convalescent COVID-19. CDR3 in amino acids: CATLSGGEETQYF. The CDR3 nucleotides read TGTGCCACTCTTTCAGGGGGCGAAGAGACCCAGTACTTC. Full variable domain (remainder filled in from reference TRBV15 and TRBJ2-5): DAMVIQNPRYQVTQFGKPVTLSCSQTLNHNVMYWYQQKSSQAPKLLFHYYDKDFNNEADTPDNFQSRRPNTSFCFLDIRSPGLGDTAMYLCATLSGGEETQYFGPGTRLLVL.